This is a list of T cell receptor beta chains from one sample in a study of T and B cells in COVID-19 patients. TCRdb itself ran the multiplex PCR reads through MiXCR, one entry per CDR3 protein. The data contain about 14,000 distinct CDR3 sequences, roughly 27% of them singletons. The sample consisted of blood. The receptors were gathered from a human donor who had recovered from COVID-19. CDR3s include the opening cysteine and the closing phenylalanine or tryptophan. Fields, in order: V gene, D gene, J gene, clone size, CDR3 protein, CDR3 DNA. D genes are given only for firm matches. The size of a clone is reported for some rows only, either as once, few or many, or as a class for expanded clones.

>TRBV7-2|TRBD2|TRBJ2-1|-
CASSPKGLAYNEQFF
TGTGCCAGCAGCCCAAAGGGACTAGCTTACAATGAGCAGTTCTTC
>TRBV18|-|TRBJ2-5|many
CASSLSTGLQETQYF
TGTGCCAGCTCACTCTCGACAGGCCTCCAAGAGACCCAGTACTTC
>TRBV19|-|TRBJ2-1|-
CVSSPDNNEQFF
TGTGTTAGTAGCCCCGACAACAATGAGCAGTTCTTC
>TRBV27|-|TRBJ2-7|-
CASSSWGQYSYEQYF
TGTGCCAGCAGTTCTTGGGGGCAATATTCCTACGAGCAGTACTTC
>TRBV29-1|TRBD2|TRBJ2-7|medium-sized
CSVGLNYEQYF
TGCAGCGTGGGACTAAACTACGAGCAGTACTTC
>TRBV6-4|-|TRBJ2-1|-
CASSDHYLNEQFF
TGTGCCAGCAGTGACCACTATTTGAATGAGCAGTTCTTC
>TRBV12-3/TRBV12-4|TRBD1|TRBJ1-1|-
CASSFRDSNTKAFF
TGTGCCAGCAGTTTTAGGGACAGTAACACTAAAGCTTTCTTT
>TRBV12-3/TRBV12-4|TRBD2|TRBJ2-2|many
CASSRPRSPGGGAHGELFF
TGTGCCAGCAGCCGCCCCCGATCTCCTGGCGGGGGGGCTCACGGGGAGCTGTTTTTT
>TRBV12-3/TRBV12-4|TRBD2|TRBJ2-5|-
CASSFGATSGRRAAQETQYF
TGTGCCAGCAGTTTTGGGGCGACTAGCGGGAGAAGGGCGGCCCAAGAGACCCAGTACTTC
>TRBV7-9|TRBD2|TRBJ2-7|few
CASSWGEGSYEQYF
TGTGCCAGCAGCTGGGGGGAGGGCTCCTACGAGCAGTACTTC
>TRBV10-3|TRBD1|TRBJ1-4|many
CAIRPGTGGGGEKLFF
TGTGCCATCAGGCCCGGGACAGGGGGCGGAGGTGAAAAACTGTTTTTT
>TRBV9|-|TRBJ2-3|-
CASSVEGPATDTQYF
TGTGCCAGCAGCGTGGAGGGCCCGGCCACAGATACGCAGTATTTT
>TRBV14|-|TRBJ2-7|-
CASSQVAGSYEQYF
TGTGCCAGCAGCCAAGTGGCGGGCTCCTACGAGCAGTACTTC
>TRBV6-2/TRBV6-3|-|TRBJ2-5|few
CAISLGAAKETQYF
TGTGCCATCAGTCTCGGGGCTGCAAAAGAGACCCAGTACTTC
>TRBV11-1|-|TRBJ1-6|medium-sized
CASSFSDSHSPLHF
TGTGCCAGCAGCTTCTCGGACAGCCATTCACCCCTCCACTTT
>TRBV19|-|TRBJ1-4|medium-sized
CASMDGGATNEKLFF
TGTGCCAGCATGGATGGTGGGGCAACTAATGAAAAACTGTTTTTT
>TRBV27|TRBD2|TRBJ2-1|many
CASSLLAGAYNEQFF
TGTGCCAGCAGTCTACTAGCGGGCGCCTACAATGAGCAGTTCTTC
>TRBV6-6|-|TRBJ2-7|many
CASSSSPPQYF
TGTGCCAGCAGTTCCTCACCCCCCCAGTACTTC
>TRBV6-5|TRBD1|TRBJ1-4|few
CASRTRQGGSEKLFF
TGTGCCAGCAGGACAAGACAGGGGGGAAGTGAAAAACTGTTTTTT
>TRBV27|-|TRBJ2-1|-
CASTRSVAEYNGQFF
TGTGCCAGCACAAGGTCGGTAGCTGAATACAATGGGCAGTTCTTC
>TRBV5-1|TRBD1|TRBJ2-7|-
CASSLMGTGSDEQYF
TGCGCCAGCAGCTTGATGGGGACAGGGTCTGACGAGCAGTACTTC
>TRBV19|-|TRBJ2-1|medium-sized
CASSTDRSQTNEQFF
TGTGCCAGTAGTACTGACAGGTCGCAGACAAATGAGCAGTTCTTC
>TRBV27|TRBD1|TRBJ1-2|-
CASSFYTGGDYGYTF
TGTGCCAGCAGTTTCTATACAGGGGGCGACTATGGCTACACCTTC
>TRBV20-1|-|TRBJ2-7|-
CSAHFLVAGREQYF
TGCAGTGCCCATTTTCTAGTGGCAGGGCGAGAGCAGTACTTC
>TRBV27|-|TRBJ2-7|medium-sized
CASSPGGMPYERYF
TGTGCCAGCAGCCCTGGGGGGATGCCCTACGAGCGGTACTTC
>TRBV5-4|TRBD1|TRBJ2-1|many
CASSSGQGLGNEQFF
TGTGCCAGCAGCTCGGGACAGGGACTGGGCAATGAGCAGTTCTTC
>TRBV30|TRBD1|TRBJ1-1|-
CAWRRQGGGLNTEAFF
TGTGCCTGGAGACGACAGGGGGGGGGCTTGAACACTGAAGCTTTCTTT
>TRBV5-6|-|TRBJ1-5|many
CASSSGTHSNQPQHF
TGTGCCAGCAGCTCCGGGACACACAGCAATCAGCCCCAGCATTTT
>TRBV7-2|TRBD2|TRBJ2-1|-
CASSPGASSGAYNEQFF
TGTGCCAGCAGTCCAGGGGCATCTAGCGGGGCCTACAATGAGCAGTTCTTC
>TRBV30|TRBD2|TRBJ2-7|few
CAWSKGLAGEDEQYF
TGTGCCTGGAGTAAGGGACTAGCGGGAGAGGACGAGCAGTACTTC
>TRBV6-5|-|TRBJ2-1|medium-sized
CASSSPKGEQFF
TGTGCCAGCAGTTCCCCGAAAGGGGAGCAGTTCTTC
>TRBV27|TRBD1|TRBJ2-1|medium-sized
CASSLTGVPYNEQFF
TGTGCCAGCAGCCTAACAGGGGTCCCCTACAATGAGCAGTTCTTC
>TRBV27|TRBD2|TRBJ2-1|many
CASNVLAGGVRSNEQFF
TGTGCCAGCAATGTACTAGCGGGAGGGGTCCGGAGCAATGAGCAGTTCTTC
>TRBV27|-|TRBJ1-5|-
CASSPRNGKQPQHF
TGTGCCAGCAGTCCACGAAACGGGAAACAGCCCCAGCATTTT
>TRBV6-5|TRBD1|TRBJ2-3|many
CASSYSTGFITDTQYF
TGTGCCAGCAGTTATTCGACAGGGTTCATCACAGATACGCAGTATTTT
>TRBV6-5|TRBD1|TRBJ2-3|medium-sized
CASSYGQGVNTQYF
TGTGCCAGCAGTTACGGACAGGGTGTAAATACGCAGTATTTT
>TRBV7-6|TRBD1|TRBJ2-7|medium-sized
CASSPGAGTGPTYEQYF
TGTGCCAGCAGCCCCGGGGCAGGGACAGGGCCAACCTACGAGCAGTACTTC
>TRBV27|-|TRBJ1-2|many
CASSSGHSDYGYTF
TGTGCCAGCAGTTCCGGACACTCGGACTATGGCTACACCTTC
>TRBV6-6|-|TRBJ2-6|medium-sized
CASSYSEGPGANVLTF
TGTGCCAGCAGTTACTCGGAGGGACCTGGGGCCAACGTCCTGACTTTC
>TRBV30|TRBD1|TRBJ2-1|many
CAWDRGPYNEQFF
TGTGCCTGGGACAGGGGCCCTTACAATGAGCAGTTCTTC
>TRBV6-5|TRBD1|TRBJ1-5|once
CASSLTGAPINQPQHF
TGTGCCAGCAGTTTAACAGGGGCCCCGATCAATCAGCCCCAGCATTTT
>TRBV15|TRBD2|TRBJ2-3|medium-sized
CATSRDSGGLTDTQYF
TGTGCCACCAGCAGAGATTCGGGGGGACTCACAGATACGCAGTATTTT
>TRBV12-3/TRBV12-4|-|TRBJ2-5|medium-sized
CASSLAAVETQYF
TGTGCCAGCAGTCTCGCGGCAGTAGAGACCCAGTACTTC
>TRBV5-1|-|TRBJ1-4|-
CASSGNLAGVEKLFF
TGCGCCAGCAGCGGAAATCTGGCGGGGGTCGAAAAACTGTTTTTT
>TRBV19|-|TRBJ2-2|-
CASNRDGVLNTGELFF
TGTGCCTCTAACCGGGACGGAGTCCTGAACACCGGGGAGCTGTTTTTT
>TRBV10-2|-|TRBJ2-7|-
CASRDRTYEQYF
TGCGCCAGCAGGGACAGAACCTACGAGCAGTACTTC
>TRBV18|TRBD1|TRBJ1-5|-
CASSRGTGGHQPQHF
TGTGCCAGCTCCCGGGGGACAGGGGGCCATCAGCCCCAGCATTTT
>TRBV12-3/TRBV12-4|TRBD1|TRBJ2-5|-
CASSLAGTGSGDQYF
TGTGCCAGCAGTTTAGCGGGGACAGGATCCGGGGACCAGTACTTC
>TRBV6-5|TRBD2|TRBJ2-7|many
CASSYQAGVRNEQYF
TGTGCCAGCAGTTACCAAGCGGGAGTGAGGAACGAGCAGTACTTC
>TRBV15|TRBD1|TRBJ2-5|many
CATSRGGTGIETQYF
TGTGCCACCAGCAGAGGTGGGACAGGGATAGAGACCCAGTACTTC
>TRBV7-6|TRBD1|TRBJ1-4|few
CASSLMAGQGYEKLFF
TGTGCCAGCAGCTTAATGGCGGGACAGGGATACGAAAAACTGTTTTTT
>TRBV30|-|TRBJ2-7|medium-sized
CAWSPNVEQYF
TGTGCCTGGTCGCCCAACGTCGAGCAGTACTTC
>TRBV27|TRBD1|TRBJ2-7|medium-sized
CASRADRRSYEQYF
TGTGCCAGCAGGGCGGACAGGCGATCCTACGAGCAGTACTTC
>TRBV30|-|TRBJ2-5|many
CAWNDRGDNFQETQYF
TGTGCCTGGAACGACCGGGGCGATAATTTCCAAGAGACCCAGTACTTC
>TRBV20-1|-|TRBJ2-4|few
CSARDTNTLAKNIQYF
TGCAGTGCTAGAGATACGAACACTTTAGCCAAAAACATTCAGTACTTC
>TRBV19|TRBD2|TRBJ2-1|medium-sized
CASSIMASGDEQFF
TGTGCCAGTAGTATTATGGCTAGCGGCGATGAGCAGTTCTTC
>TRBV6-5|-|TRBJ1-4|many
CASSLGVIHEKLFF
TGTGCCAGCAGTCTAGGGGTTATTCATGAAAAACTGTTTTTT